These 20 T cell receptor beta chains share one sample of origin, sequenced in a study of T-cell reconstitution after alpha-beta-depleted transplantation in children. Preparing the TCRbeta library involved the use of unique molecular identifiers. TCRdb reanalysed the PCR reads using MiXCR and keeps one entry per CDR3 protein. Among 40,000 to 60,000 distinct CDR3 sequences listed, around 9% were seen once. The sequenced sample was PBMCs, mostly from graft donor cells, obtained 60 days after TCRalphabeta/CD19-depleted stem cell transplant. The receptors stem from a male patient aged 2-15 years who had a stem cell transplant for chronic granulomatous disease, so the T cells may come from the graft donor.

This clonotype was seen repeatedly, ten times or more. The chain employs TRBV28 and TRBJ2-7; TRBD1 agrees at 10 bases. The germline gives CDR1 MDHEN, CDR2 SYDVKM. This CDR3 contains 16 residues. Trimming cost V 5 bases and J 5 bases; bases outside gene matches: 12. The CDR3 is CASSPTWGQGWNEQYF. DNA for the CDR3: TGTGCCAGCAGTCCTACGTGGGGACAGGGGTGGAACGAGCAGTACTTC.

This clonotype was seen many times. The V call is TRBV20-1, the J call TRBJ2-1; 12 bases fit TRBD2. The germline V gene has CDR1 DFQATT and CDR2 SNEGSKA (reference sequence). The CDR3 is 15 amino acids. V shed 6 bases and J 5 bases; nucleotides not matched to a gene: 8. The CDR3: CSARHGLAGNNEQFF. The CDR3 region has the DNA TGCAGTGCAAGACATGGACTAGCGGGGAACAATGAGCAGTTCTTC.

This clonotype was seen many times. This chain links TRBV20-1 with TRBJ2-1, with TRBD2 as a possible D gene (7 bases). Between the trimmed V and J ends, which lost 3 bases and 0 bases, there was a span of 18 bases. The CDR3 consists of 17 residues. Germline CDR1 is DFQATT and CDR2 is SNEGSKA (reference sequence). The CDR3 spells CSASFGGRGTSYNEQFF. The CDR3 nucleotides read TGCAGTGCTAGCTTCGGGGGGCGCGGGACCTCCTACAATGAGCAGTTCTTC.

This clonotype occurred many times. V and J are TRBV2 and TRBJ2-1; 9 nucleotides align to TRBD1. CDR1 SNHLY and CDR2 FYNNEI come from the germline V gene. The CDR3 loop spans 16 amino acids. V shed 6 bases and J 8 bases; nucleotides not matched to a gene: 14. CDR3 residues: CASRYNPGQGGYEQFF. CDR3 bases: TGTGCCAGCAGATATAACCCGGGACAGGGAGGGTATGAGCAGTTCTTC.

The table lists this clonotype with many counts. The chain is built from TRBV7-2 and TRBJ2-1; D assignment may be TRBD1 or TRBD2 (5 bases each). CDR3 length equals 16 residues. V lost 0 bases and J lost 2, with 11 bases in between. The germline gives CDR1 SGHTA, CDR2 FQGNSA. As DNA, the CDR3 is TGTGCCAGCAGCTTAGCGGGACGTGTTACCTACAATGAGCAGTTCTTC. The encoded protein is CASSLAGRVTYNEQFF.

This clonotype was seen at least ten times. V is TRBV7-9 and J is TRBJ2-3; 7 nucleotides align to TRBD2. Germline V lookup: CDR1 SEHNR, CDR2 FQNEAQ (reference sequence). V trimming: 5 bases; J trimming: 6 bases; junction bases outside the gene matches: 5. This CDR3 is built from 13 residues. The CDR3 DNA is TGTGCCAGCAGCCTGGGAGGGCCCGATACGCAGTATTTT. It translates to CASSLGGPDTQYF.

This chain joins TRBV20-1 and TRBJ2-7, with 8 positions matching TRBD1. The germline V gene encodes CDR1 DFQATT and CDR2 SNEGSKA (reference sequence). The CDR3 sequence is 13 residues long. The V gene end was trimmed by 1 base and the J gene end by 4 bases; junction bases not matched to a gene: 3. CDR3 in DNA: TGCAGTGCTAGAGGGACAGGGAGGTACGAGCAGTACTTC. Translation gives CSARGTGRYEQYF.

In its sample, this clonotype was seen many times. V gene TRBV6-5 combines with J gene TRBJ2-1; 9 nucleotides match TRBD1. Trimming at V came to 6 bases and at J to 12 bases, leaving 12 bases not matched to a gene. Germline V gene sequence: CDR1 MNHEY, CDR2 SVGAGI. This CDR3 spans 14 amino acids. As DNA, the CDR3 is TGTGCCAGCAGAGCCCGGACAGGGGAGATTGGGCAGTTCTTC. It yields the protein CASRARTGEIGQFF.

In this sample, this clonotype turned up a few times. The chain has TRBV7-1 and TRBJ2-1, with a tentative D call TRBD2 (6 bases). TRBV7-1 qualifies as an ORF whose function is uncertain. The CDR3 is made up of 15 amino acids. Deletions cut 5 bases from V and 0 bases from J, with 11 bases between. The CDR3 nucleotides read TGTGCCAGCAGCGGTTGGGAGGCCTCCTACAATGAGCAGTTCTTC. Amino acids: CASSGWEASYNEQFF.

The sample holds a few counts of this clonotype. CDR3 nucleotide sequence: TGTGCCAGCAGTTTATCACAGGGAAACCATCAGCCCCAGCATTTT. Translated: CASSLSQGNHQPQHF. J is TRBJ1-5 and V is TRBV28, with D perhaps matching TRBD1 (6 bases). The CDR3 totals 15 residues. Germline CDR1 reads MDHEN; CDR2 reads SYDVKM. Deletions cut 1 base from V and 5 bases from J, with 12 bases between. Supplemented by reference TRBV28 and TRBJ1-5, the full variable domain reads DVKVTQSSRYLVKRTGEKVFLECVQDMDHENMFWYRQDPGLGLRLIYFSYDVKMKEKGDIPEGYSVSREKKERFSLILESASTNQTSMYLCASSLSQGNHQPQHFGDGTRLSIL.

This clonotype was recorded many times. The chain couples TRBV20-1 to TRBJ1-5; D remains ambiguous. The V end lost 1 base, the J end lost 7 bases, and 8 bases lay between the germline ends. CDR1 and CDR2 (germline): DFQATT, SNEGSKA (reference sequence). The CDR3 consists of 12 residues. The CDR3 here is CSARGGVQPQHF. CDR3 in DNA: TGCAGTGCTAGAGGTGGGGTGCAGCCCCAGCATTTT.

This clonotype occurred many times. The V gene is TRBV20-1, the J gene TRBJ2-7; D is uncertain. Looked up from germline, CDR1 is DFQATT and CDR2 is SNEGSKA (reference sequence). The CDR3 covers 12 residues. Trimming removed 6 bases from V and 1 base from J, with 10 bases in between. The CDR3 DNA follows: TGCAGTGCCCTCACTGATTCCTACGAGCAGTACTTC. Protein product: CSALTDSYEQYF.

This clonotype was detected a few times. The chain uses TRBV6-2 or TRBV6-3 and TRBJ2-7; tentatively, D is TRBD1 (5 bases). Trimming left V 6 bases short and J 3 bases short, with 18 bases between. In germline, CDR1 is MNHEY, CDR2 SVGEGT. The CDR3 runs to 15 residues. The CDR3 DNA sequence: TGTGCCAGCAGCGTGATGGCAGGGTCTATCTACGAGCAGTACTTC. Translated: CASSVMAGSIYEQYF.

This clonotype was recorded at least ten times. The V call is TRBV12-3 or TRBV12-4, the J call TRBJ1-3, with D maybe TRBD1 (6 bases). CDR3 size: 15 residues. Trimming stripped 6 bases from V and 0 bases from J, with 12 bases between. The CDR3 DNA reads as TGTGCCAGCAGACCCACAGGGATCTCTGGAAACACCATATATTTT. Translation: CASRPTGISGNTIYF.

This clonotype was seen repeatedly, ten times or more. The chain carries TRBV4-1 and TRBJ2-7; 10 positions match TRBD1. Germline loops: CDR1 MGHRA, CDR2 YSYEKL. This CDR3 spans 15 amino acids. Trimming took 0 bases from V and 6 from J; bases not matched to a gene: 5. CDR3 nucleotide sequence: TGCGCCAGCAGCCAAGATCCCGGGACAGGGGTCGAGCAGTACTTC. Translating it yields CASSQDPGTGVEQYF.

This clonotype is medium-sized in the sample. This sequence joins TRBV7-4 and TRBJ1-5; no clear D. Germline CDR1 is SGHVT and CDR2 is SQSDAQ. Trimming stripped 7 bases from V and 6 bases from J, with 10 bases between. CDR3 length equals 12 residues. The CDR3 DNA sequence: TGTGCCAGCACGGACTTTCGTCAGCCCCAGCATTTT. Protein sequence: CASTDFRQPQHF.

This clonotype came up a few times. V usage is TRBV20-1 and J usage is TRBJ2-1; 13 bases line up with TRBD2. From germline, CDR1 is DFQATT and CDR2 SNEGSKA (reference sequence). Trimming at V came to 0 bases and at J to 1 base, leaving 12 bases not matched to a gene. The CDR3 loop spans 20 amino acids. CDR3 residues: CSARDQSGLAGDRSYNEQFF. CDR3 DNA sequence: TGCAGTGCTAGAGACCAATCCGGACTAGCGGGAGATAGGTCCTACAATGAGCAGTTCTTC.

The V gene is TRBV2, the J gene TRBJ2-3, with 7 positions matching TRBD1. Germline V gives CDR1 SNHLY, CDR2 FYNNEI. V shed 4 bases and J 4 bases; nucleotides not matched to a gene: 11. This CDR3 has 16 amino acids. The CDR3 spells CASSAYRGSWADTQYF. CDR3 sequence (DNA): TGTGCCAGCAGTGCGTACAGGGGAAGTTGGGCAGATACGCAGTATTTT.

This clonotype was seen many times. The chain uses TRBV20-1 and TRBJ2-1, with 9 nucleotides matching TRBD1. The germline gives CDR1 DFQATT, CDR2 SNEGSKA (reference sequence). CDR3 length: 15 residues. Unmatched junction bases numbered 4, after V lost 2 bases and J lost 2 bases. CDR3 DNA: TGCAGTGCTAGATTAGGGGACAGGGCCTACAATGAGCAGTTCTTC. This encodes CSARLGDRAYNEQFF.

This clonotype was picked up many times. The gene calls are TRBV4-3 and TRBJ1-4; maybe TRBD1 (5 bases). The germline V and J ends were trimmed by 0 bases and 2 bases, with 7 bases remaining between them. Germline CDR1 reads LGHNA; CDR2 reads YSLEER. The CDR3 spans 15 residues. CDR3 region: CASSQDGGTNEKLFF. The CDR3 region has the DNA TGCGCCAGCAGCCAAGATGGGGGGACTAATGAAAAACTGTTTTTT.